A single sample is the source of the 8 T cell receptor beta chains below, sequenced in a study of blood T cell repertoires in COVID-19. Here immunoSEQ multiplex PCR was the method, and the copy in TCRdb shows in-frame clones only, minus some. The repertoire holds approximately 85,000 clones, over 85% seen once, with approximately 2.2% in the top ten. The sequencing input was peripheral blood. These receptor sequences come from a man between 45 and 60 years old with acute or convalescent COVID-19.

The rearrangement uses TRBV18 and TRBJ1-1; 8 positions agree with TRBD1. The trim removed 0 bases at V and 5 bases at J, leaving 8 bases unmatched. The CDR3 extends over 16 amino acids. In germline, CDR1 is KGHSH, CDR2 LQKENI. The CDR3 DNA reads TGTGCCAGCTCACCACCCCAGGGGGCGCCGAGGACTGAAGCTTTCTTT. This codes for CASSPPQGAPRTEAFF.

The rearrangement joins TRBV28 to TRBJ2-7, with 7 bases aligning to TRBD2. Germline V CDR1 and CDR2: MDHEN, SYDVKM. V dropped 4 bases and J dropped 0; count of bases not matched to a gene: 15. The CDR3 is made up of 18 amino acids. Here the CDR3 DNA reads TGTGCCAGCAGTTCCACAACACTAGCGTCTCATAGCTCCTACGAGCAGTACTTC. It codes for CASSSTTLASHSSYEQYF. Together with reference TRBV28 and TRBJ2-7, the CDR3 gives the full variable domain: DVKVTQSSRYLVKRTGEKVFLECVQDMDHENMFWYRQDPGLGLRLIYFSYDVKMKEKGDIPEGYSVSREKKERFSLILESASTNQTSMYLCASSSTTLASHSSYEQYFGPGTRLTVT.

The chain joins TRBV5-6 to TRBJ2-5, with TRBD2 matching 7 bases. The CDR3 loop spans 13 amino acids. V was pared by 1 base and J by 5 bases, with 2 bases of the junction left unmatched. CDR1 and CDR2 from the germline V gene are SGHDT and YYEEEE. This CDR3 is CASSLWGGETQYF. The CDR3 coding sequence is TGTGCCAGCAGCTTGTGGGGGGGTGAGACCCAGTACTTC. The full variable domain, in which reference TRBV5-6 and TRBJ2-5 provide the parts outside the CDR3, is DAGVTQSPTHLIKTRGQQVTLRCSPKSGHDTVSWYQQALGQGPQFIFQYYEEEERQRGNFPDRFSGHQFPNYSSELNVNALLLGDSALYLCASSLWGGETQYFGPGTRLLVL.

The J gene is TRBJ1-3, the V gene TRBV7-2; D unresolved. The CDR3 contains 16 residues. Trimming removed 5 bases from V and 0 bases from J, with 14 bases in between. Looked up from germline, CDR1 is SGHTA and CDR2 is FQGNSA. In DNA form, the CDR3 reads TGTGCCAGCAGCCCTCTGATGGCTTCCTCTGGAAACACCATATATTTT. Its translation: CASSPLMASSGNTIYF.

This clone was seen just once. The chain couples TRBV29-1 to TRBJ1-2; D unclear. The germline V gene has CDR1 SQVTM and CDR2 ANQGSEA. The CDR3 spans 14 residues. Trimming stripped 1 base from V and 2 bases from J, with 11 bases between. CDR3 amino acids: CSVEVRGRNYGYTF. The CDR3 DNA sequence: TGCAGCGTTGAAGTGCGGGGAAGGAACTATGGCTACACCTTC.

This chain joins TRBV27 and TRBJ2-7; 13 bases agree with TRBD2. The CDR3 covers 18 residues. Trimming removed 3 bases from V and 0 bases from J; junction bases left unmatched: 8. CDR1 MNHEY and CDR2 SMNVEV come from the germline V gene (reference sequence). As DNA, the CDR3 is TGTGCCAGCAGTTTCCGCGGACTAGCGGGAGCAGGCTCCTACGAGCAGTACTTC. As protein: CASSFRGLAGAGSYEQYF.

J is TRBJ2-5 and V is TRBV11-2; TRBD2 might be the D (6 bases). Per germline, CDR1 SGHAT and CDR2 FQNNGV. The CDR3 is made up of 14 amino acids. V was cut by 5 bases and J by 5 bases, with 15 bases left in between. The CDR3 coding sequence is TGTGCCAGCAGCCCGCCGGGGGATGGGGAGACCCAGTACTTC. It encodes CASSPPGDGETQYF.

The V and J genes are TRBV3-1 (or the pseudogene TRBV3-2) and TRBJ2-7, with 10 bases that match TRBD2. The trim removed 4 bases at V and 6 bases at J, leaving 9 bases unmatched. Germline CDR1 reads LGHDT; CDR2 reads YNNKEL (reference sequence). This CDR3 comprises 15 residues. The DNA of the CDR3 is TGTGCCAGCAGCCCCGTAGCGGGGGGCCGTAGCGAGCAGTACGTC. As protein: CASSPVAGGRSEQYV.